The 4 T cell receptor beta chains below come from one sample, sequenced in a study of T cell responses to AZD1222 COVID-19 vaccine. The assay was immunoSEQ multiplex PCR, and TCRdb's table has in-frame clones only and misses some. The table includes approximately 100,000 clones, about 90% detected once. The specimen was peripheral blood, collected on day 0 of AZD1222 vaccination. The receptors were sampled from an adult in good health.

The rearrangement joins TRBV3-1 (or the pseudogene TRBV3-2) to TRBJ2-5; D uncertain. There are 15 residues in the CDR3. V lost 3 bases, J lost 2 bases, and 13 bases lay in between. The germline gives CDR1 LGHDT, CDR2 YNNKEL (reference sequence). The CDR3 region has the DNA TGTGCCAGCAGCCAGGATCTAGTCTATCAAGAGACCCAGTACTTC. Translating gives CASSQDLVYQETQYF.

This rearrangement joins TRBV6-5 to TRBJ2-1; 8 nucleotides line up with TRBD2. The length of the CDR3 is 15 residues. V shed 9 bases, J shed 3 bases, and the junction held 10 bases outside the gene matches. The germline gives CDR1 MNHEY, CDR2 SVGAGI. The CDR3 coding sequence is TGTGCCAGTTTTGGAGCGGGAGAAGACTACAATGAGCAGTTCTTC. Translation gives CASFGAGEDYNEQFF.

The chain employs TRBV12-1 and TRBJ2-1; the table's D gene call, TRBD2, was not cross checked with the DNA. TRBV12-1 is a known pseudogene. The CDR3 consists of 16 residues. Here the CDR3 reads CASSFPGLAGYNEQFF. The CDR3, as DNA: TGTGCCAGCAGCTTCCCGGGACTAGCGGGGTACAATGAGCAGTTCTTC.

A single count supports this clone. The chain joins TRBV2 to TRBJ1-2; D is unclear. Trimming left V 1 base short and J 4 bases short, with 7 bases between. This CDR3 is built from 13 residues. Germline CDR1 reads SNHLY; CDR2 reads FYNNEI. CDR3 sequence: CASSEGTRYGYTF. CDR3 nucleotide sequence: TGTGCCAGCAGTGAAGGGACCCGCTATGGCTACACCTTC.